These 10 T cell receptor beta chains were sequenced from one sample in a study of shared clonotypes between healthy human individuals. Generated by immunoSEQ multiplex PCR, the TCRdb table keeps only in-frame clones and is missing some. The sample shows over 2 million clones, around 96% of them seen only once. CD45RO-negative CD8 cells positively selected for CCR7 made up the naive population, which excluded terminally differentiated effector memory CD45RA+ cells. Sequencing was performed on naive CD8+ T cells sorted from blood. These receptors were obtained from a man in his late teens or twenties in good health.

This chain links TRBV9 with TRBJ2-7; 7 positions agree with TRBD2. The CDR3 is 16 residues long. Trimming at V came to 1 base and at J to 7 bases, leaving 14 bases not matched to a gene. Looked up from germline, CDR1 is SGDLS and CDR2 is YYNGEE. CDR3 bases: TGTGCCAGCAGCGTATCCGGGGCTAGCGGATACTCGGAGCAGTACTTC. This encodes CASSVSGASGYSEQYF.

V is TRBV30 and J is TRBJ2-5; weak D call: TRBD2 (6 bases). The CDR3 is made up of 12 amino acids. Trimming shortened V by 4 bases and J by 4 bases, and 10 bases separated the two germline ends. Germline loops: CDR1 GTSNPN, CDR2 SVGIG (reference sequence). CDR3 sequence reads: CAWNGGIETQYF. CDR3 in DNA: TGTGCCTGGAATGGCGGGATAGAGACCCAGTACTTC.

The rearrangement uses TRBV5-1 and TRBJ2-4, with 8 bases aligning to TRBD2. Germline CDR1 is SGHRS and CDR2 is YFSETQ. V gave up 0 bases and J gave up 3 bases; unmatched junction bases: 8. CDR3 size: 17 residues. CDR3 in DNA: TGCGCCAGCAGCTTGGCCGCGGGGGGCGCGGGCAAAAACATTCAGTACTTC. This encodes CASSLAAGGAGKNIQYF.

V and J are TRBV2 and TRBJ1-5; unclear D gene. With 1 base removed from V and 0 bases from J, the gap between germline ends came to 7 bases. The CDR3 is made up of 15 amino acids. CDR1 SNHLY and CDR2 FYNNEI come from the germline V gene. CDR3 coding DNA: TGTGCCAGCAGTGAAGTGGGCTCTAGCAATCAGCCCCAGCATTTT. Translating it yields CASSEVGSSNQPQHF.

The rearrangement links TRBV5-8 to TRBJ1-6; 7 bases agree with TRBD1. V lost 2 bases and J lost 5; bases outside the gene matches: 7. The germline V gene encodes CDR1 SGHTS and CDR2 YDEGEE. This CDR3 region has 16 residues. In DNA, the CDR3 is TGTGCCAGCAGCTTAGATCAGGGGGTTGATAATTCACCCCTCCACTTT. Amino acid sequence: CASSLDQGVDNSPLHF.

This chain links TRBV28 with TRBJ2-7; D possibly corresponds to TRBD1 (6 bases). CDR3 length equals 13 residues. Trimming pared 4 bases from V and 2 bases from J, leaving 9 bases between. Per germline, CDR1 MDHEN and CDR2 SYDVKM. CDR3 sequence: CASSWTEAYEQYF. In nucleotides, the CDR3 is TGTGCCAGCAGTTGGACAGAAGCCTACGAGCAGTACTTC.

This chain uses TRBV2 with TRBJ2-3; 9 positions agree with TRBD2. The V gene end was trimmed by 7 bases and the J gene end by 0 bases; junction bases not matched to a gene: 5. This CDR3 spans 15 amino acids. Germline CDR1 is SNHLY and CDR2 is FYNNEI. CDR3 sequence (DNA): TGTGCCAGCATCCTTCTAGCGGGAAGCACAGATACGCAGTATTTT. Translated: CASILLAGSTDTQYF.

This chain uses TRBV30 with TRBJ2-5; 15 positions agree with TRBD2. This CDR3 has 14 amino acids. From germline, CDR1 is GTSNPN and CDR2 SVGIG (reference sequence). As DNA, the CDR3 is TGTGCAACCGGACTAGCGGGGGGGGCGGAGACCCAGTACTTC. It is translated as CATGLAGGAETQYF. Full variable domain (rest looked up from reference TRBV30 and TRBJ2-5): SQTIHQWPATLVQPVGSPLSLECTVEGTSNPNLYWYRQAAGRGLQLLFYSVGIGQISSEVPQNLSASRPQDRQFILSSKKLLLSDSGFYLCATGLAGGAETQYFGPGTRLLVL.

J is TRBJ2-7 and V is TRBV11-1; TRBD1 agrees at 9 bases. This CDR3 is built from 14 residues. The germline CDR1 and CDR2 sequences are SGHAT and FQDESV (reference sequence). V was pared by 2 bases and J by 3 bases, with 2 bases of the junction left unmatched. The CDR3 loop reads CASSLLGQGYEQYF. The CDR3 nucleotides read TGTGCCAGCAGCTTACTGGGACAGGGCTACGAGCAGTACTTC.

The V call is TRBV5-6, the J call TRBJ2-7; D uncertain. Germline CDR1 SGHDT, CDR2 YYEEEE. V was clipped by 0 bases and J by 5 bases, with 12 bases between them. This CDR3 comprises 14 residues. DNA for the CDR3: TGTGCCAGCAGCTTGGAGGGTAGCCGGGACGAGCAGTACTTC. Protein sequence: CASSLEGSRDEQYF.